The source of this TCR beta chain is a study of response to subunit inactivated influenza vaccine (dated by TCRdb to the late 2010s). Study-level background: Deep quantitative profiling of the T cell receptor repertoire was used in the study to follow responses to a trivalent subunit inactivated influenza vaccine.

The paper as a whole reports these results and caveats: According to the authors, only a limited number of new T cells may be recruited by each seasonal influenza vaccination.

The library was prepared using RT-PCR. Sequencer: Illumina HiSeq 2500. The raw public data were reprocessed by TCRdb itself: fastp quality trimming at Q25, MiXCR clonotype calling, in-frame beta chains only. One record per CDR3 amino acid sequence lists the most common genes and DNA. The table for this sample lists hundreds of thousands of distinct CDR3 sequences; approximately 16% of them were counted only once. The ten largest clones add up to roughly 3.1% of the sample. As to this clonotype: No antigen is known for it. Nothing much larger sits one base from this clone, and base qualities are not available.

The starting material was CD4+ T cells sorted from PBMCs, obtained around 2 years after vaccination. This sequence was found in a man between 50 and 69 years old who received an inactivated influenza vaccine. Donor details come from another sample of the same person, matched by shared clones.

The DNA sequence is TGCGCCAGCAGCCAAGGGCACAGAAGGGAGACCCAGTACTTC. It translates as CASSQGHRRETQYF. Rearrangement joined TRBV4-1 to TRBJ2-5; no D segment can be confidently identified. The germline V gene provides CDR1 MGHRA and CDR2 YSYEKL. The CDR3 measures 14 amino acids from cysteine to phenylalanine. Only the CDR3 DNA stays, 42 bases, in frame from base 1. The V end loses 1 base and the J end loses 5 bases, and a stretch of 11 bases separates them.